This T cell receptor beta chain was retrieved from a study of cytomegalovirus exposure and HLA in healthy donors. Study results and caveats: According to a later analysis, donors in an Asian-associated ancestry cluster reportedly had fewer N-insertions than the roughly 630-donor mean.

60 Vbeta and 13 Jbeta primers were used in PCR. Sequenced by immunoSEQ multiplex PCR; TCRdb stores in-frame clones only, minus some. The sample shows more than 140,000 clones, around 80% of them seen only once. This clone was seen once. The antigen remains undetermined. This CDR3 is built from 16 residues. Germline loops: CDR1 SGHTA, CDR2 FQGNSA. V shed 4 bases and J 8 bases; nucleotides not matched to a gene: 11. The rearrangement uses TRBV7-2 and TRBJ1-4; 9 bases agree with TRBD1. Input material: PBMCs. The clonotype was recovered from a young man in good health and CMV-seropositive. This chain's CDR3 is CASSSTGTGSIEKLFF. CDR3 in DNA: TGTGCCAGCAGCTCAACCGGGACAGGGAGCATAGAAAAACTGTTTTTT. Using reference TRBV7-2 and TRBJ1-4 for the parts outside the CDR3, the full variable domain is GAGVSQSPSNKVTEKGKDVELRCDPISGHTALYWYRQSLGQGLEFLIYFQGNSAPDKSGLPSDRFSAERTGGSVSTLTIQRTQQEDSAVYLCASSSTGTGSIEKLFFGSGTQLSVL.